This T cell receptor beta chain was profiled in a study of cytomegalovirus exposure and HLA in healthy donors. The donors belonged to the approximately 120-subject validation cohort, separate from the approximately 700-subject first cohort. The CDR3 totals 13 residues. The germline CDR1 and CDR2 sequences are MNHNS and SASEGT. The V end was cut by 1 base, the J end by 9 bases, with 10 bases between. Here immunoSEQ multiplex PCR was the method, and the copy in TCRdb shows in-frame clones only, minus some. The sample lists approximately 190,000 clones; around 80% were seen once. On this clone: Its matching antigen is unknown.

Findings of the study overall: In vitro experiments confirmed that three CMV-associated chains were specific for CMV antigens. The classifier, whose performance was assessed in both the original and validation cohorts, reportedly diagnosed cytomegalovirus status with high specificity and sensitivity. The majority of TCR sequences were rare, yet some public TCRs appeared in many donors.

The receptor was derived from a woman aged 25-40 years in good health and CMV-seropositive. The chain joins TRBV6-1 to TRBJ1-5; D call uncertain. The material sequenced was PBMCs. The CDR3 coding sequence is TGTGCCAGCAGTGAAGAGAGAGGAGCGCCCCAGCATTTT. Encoded protein: CASSEERGAPQHF.